The clone carrying this TCR beta chain came up a few times. Its cognate antigen is unknown. CDR3 length: 14 residues. Trimming left V 5 bases short and J 7 bases short, with 15 bases between. Germline V gene sequence: CDR1 MDHEN, CDR2 SYDVKM. TCRdb reprocessed the 5' RACE reads with MiXCR, giving one entry per CDR3 protein. The top ten hold roughly 0.67% of the sample, which has 250,000 or so distinct CDR3 sequences, 20% to 30% seen once. The data derive from a study of CD8 T cells in ankylosing spondylitis. The study, taken as a whole, reports: Clones linked to disease, bearing a CD8+ phenotype, were relatively rare in peripheral blood. A motif of under 10 highly homologous TCR beta variants was seen as apparently characteristic of ankylosing spondylitis blood.

Sequencing was carried out using blood, either unsorted or a sorted T cell fraction (not recorded which). This TCR derives from a male donor with ankylosing spondylitis or in good health (not recorded which). The chain recombines TRBV28 with TRBJ2-1; D unresolved. CDR3: CASSGSAAVNEQFF. The CDR3 DNA reads as TGTGCCAGCAGTGGGTCTGCGGCGGTAAATGAGCAGTTCTTC. The whole variable domain, remainder taken from reference TRBV28 and TRBJ2-1, is DVKVTQSSRYLVKRTGEKVFLECVQDMDHENMFWYRQDPGLGLRLIYFSYDVKMKEKGDIPEGYSVSREKKERFSLILESASTNQTSMYLCASSGSAAVNEQFFGPGTRLTVL.